This T cell receptor (beta chain) originates from a study of vaccination and CD4 T cells after COVID-19. Overall study: Vaccination of participants consisted of two doses of either BNT162b2 or mRNA-1273 vaccine. From HCoV-229E, HCoV-OC43, HCoV-NL63 and SARS-CoV-2, overlapping spike peptides were used to stimulate the cells.

Germline CDR1 and CDR2: LGHNA and YNFKEQ. The CDR3 covers 14 residues. V was shortened by 1 base and J by 5 bases, with 11 bases between the two germline ends. Treatment: 10-day PBMC culture with coronavirus spike peptide pools or control peptides (ViraFEST assay). Half of the medium was exchanged for fresh IL-2 medium, first on day 3 and then on day 7. The Oncomine TCR Beta short-read assay sequenced DNA from cultured CD4+ T cells. The genomic DNA was obtained from cultured CD4+ T cells by extraction with the QIAamp micro DNA kit. TCRdb reanalysed the PCR reads using MiXCR and keeps one entry per CDR3 protein. The sample carries 5,000 or so distinct CDR3 sequences, around 30% recorded once. Concerning this clonotype itself: The target antigen is unknown.

The genes are TRBV4-2 and TRBJ2-5; maybe TRBD2 (5 bases). The receptor comes from a human donor who had recovered from COVID-19. Specimen: CD4+ T cells from blood, cultured in vitro, collected after SARS-CoV-2 vaccination. In DNA, the CDR3 is TGTGCCAGCAGCCAAGGAGGTGGGGAGGAGACCCAGTACTTC. This encodes CASSQGGGEETQYF.